This T cell receptor beta chain came from a study of identical twins. Study findings and constraints: Clonotypes of the beta chain that were abundant in cord blood carried fewer insertions (memory repertoires showed none). The authors drew conclusions from cross-sectional statistical analysis rather than following the same donors.

This CDR3 comprises 14 residues. Unique molecular identifiers were in the cDNA, with template-switch universal primer binding. TCRdb reprocessed the 5' RACE reads with MiXCR, giving one entry per CDR3 protein. This sample has 250,000 to 300,000 distinct CDR3 sequences, with nearly 9.5% found just once. Notes on this clonotype: Its antigen remains unknown.

The same data also went into a second study, on yellow fever vaccine responses in identical twins.

This receptor was obtained from a woman younger than 35 in good health. What was sequenced was CD8+ T cells sorted from blood. V and J are TRBV21-1 and TRBJ2-2; the table's D call, TRBD1, was not checked against the DNA. TRBV21-1 is designated a pseudogene. The CDR3 reads CASRGGTGTGELFF. DNA for the CDR3: TGTGCCAGCAGGGGGGGCACAGGTACCGGGGAGCTGTTTTTT.